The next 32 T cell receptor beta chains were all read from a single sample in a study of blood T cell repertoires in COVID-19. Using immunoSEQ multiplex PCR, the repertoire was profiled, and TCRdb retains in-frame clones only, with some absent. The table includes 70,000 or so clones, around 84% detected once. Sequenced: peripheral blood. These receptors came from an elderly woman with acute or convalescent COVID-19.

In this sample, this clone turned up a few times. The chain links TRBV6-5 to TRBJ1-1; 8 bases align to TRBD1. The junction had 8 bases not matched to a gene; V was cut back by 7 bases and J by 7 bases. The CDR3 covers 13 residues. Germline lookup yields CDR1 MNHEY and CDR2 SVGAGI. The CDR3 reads CASTRQGLGEAFF. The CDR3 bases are TGTGCCAGCACTCGACAGGGGCTTGGTGAAGCTTTCTTT.

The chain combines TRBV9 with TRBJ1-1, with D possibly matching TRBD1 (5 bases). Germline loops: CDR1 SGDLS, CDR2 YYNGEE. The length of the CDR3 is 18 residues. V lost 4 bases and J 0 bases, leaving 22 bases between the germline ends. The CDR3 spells CASSPTGQEGAVNTEAFF. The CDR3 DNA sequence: TGTGCCAGCAGCCCCACAGGTCAAGAAGGGGCCGTGAACACTGAAGCTTTCTTT.

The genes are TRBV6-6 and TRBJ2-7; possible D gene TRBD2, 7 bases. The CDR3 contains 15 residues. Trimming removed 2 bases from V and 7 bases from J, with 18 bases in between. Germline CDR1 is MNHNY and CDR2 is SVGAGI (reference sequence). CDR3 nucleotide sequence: TGTGCCAGCAGTTACCGAGGGGGGGGGACTGGGGAGCAGTACTTC. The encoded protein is CASSYRGGGTGEQYF.

The DNA for the CDR3 is TGTGCCAGCAGCCAAGCATGGCTCCCGAACACTGAAGCTTTCTTT. Protein product: CASSQAWLPNTEAFF. J is TRBJ1-1 and V is TRBV3-1 (or the pseudogene TRBV3-2); D unclear. V dropped 1 base and J dropped 1 base, with 10 bases sitting between them. This CDR3 has 15 amino acids. Germline CDR1 LGHDT, CDR2 YNNKEL (reference sequence).

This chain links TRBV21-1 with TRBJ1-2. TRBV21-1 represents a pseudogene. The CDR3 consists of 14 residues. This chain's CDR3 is CASSTAGRVYGYTF. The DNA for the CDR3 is TGTGCCAGCAGCACAGCGGGGAGGGTCTATGGCTACACCTTC.

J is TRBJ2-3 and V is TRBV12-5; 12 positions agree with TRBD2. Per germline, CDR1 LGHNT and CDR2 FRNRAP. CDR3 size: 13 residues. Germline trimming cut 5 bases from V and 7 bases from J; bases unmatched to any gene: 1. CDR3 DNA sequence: TGTGCTAGTGGTCTAGCGGGGGGGCATACGCAGTATTTT. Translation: CASGLAGGHTQYF.

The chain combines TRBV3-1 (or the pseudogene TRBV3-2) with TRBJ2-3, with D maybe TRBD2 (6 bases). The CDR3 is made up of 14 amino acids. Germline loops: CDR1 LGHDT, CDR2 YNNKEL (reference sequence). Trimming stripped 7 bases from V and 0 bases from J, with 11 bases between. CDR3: CASTHTSSTDTQYF. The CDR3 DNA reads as TGTGCCAGCACCCACACTAGCAGCACAGATACGCAGTATTTT.

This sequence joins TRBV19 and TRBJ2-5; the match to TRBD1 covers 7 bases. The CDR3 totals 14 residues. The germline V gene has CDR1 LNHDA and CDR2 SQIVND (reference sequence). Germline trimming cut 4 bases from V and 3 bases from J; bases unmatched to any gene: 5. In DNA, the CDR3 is TGTGCCAGTAGTAGGGGACAGCGTAAAGAGACCCAGTACTTC. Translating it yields CASSRGQRKETQYF.

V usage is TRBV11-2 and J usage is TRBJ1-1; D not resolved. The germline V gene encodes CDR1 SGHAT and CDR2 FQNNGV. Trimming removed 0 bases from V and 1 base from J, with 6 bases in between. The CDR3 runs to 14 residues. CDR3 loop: CASSLDVQNTEAFF. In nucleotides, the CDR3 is TGTGCCAGCAGCTTAGACGTACAGAACACTGAAGCTTTCTTT.

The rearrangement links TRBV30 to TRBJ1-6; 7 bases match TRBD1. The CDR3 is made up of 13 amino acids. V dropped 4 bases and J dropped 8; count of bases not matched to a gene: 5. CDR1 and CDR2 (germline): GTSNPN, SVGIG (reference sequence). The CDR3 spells CAWIGQGDSPLHF. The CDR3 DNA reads TGTGCCTGGATTGGGCAGGGGGATTCACCCCTCCACTTT.

CDR3 nucleotides: TGTGCCAGCGTCAACGGGACAGGGGTTTCTCAGCCCCAGCATTTT. This translates into CASVNGTGVSQPQHF. The chain carries TRBV21-1 and TRBJ1-5; the table's D call, TRBD1, was not checked against the DNA. TRBV21-1 is listed as a pseudogene. CDR3 length equals 15 residues.

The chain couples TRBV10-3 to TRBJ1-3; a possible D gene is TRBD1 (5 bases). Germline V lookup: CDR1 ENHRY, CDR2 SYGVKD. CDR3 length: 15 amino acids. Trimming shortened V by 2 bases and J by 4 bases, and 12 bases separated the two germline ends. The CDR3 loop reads CAISERQTGGNTIYF. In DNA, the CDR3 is TGTGCCATCAGTGAGAGACAGACTGGGGGAAACACCATATATTTT.

The CDR3, as DNA: TGTGCCAGCATCCGATCCCCGGGGGGGCTGGACGGCTACACCTTC. Translated: CASIRSPGGLDGYTF. The genes are TRBV6-6 and TRBJ1-2; possibly TRBD1 for D (6 bases). Looked up from germline, CDR1 is MNHNY and CDR2 is SVGAGI (reference sequence). The V gene lost 7 bases and the J gene lost 8 bases, with 23 bases spanning the gap. The CDR3 loop spans 15 amino acids.

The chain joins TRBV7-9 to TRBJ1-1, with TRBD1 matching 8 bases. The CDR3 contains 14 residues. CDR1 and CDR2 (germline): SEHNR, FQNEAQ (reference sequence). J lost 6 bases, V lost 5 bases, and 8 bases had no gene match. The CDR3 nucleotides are TGTGCCAGCAGCCAGGACAGGGCAAACTCTGAAGCTTTCTTT. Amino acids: CASSQDRANSEAFF. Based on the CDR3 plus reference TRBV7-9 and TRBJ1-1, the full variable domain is DTGVSQNPRHKITKRGQNVTFRCDPISEHNRLYWYRQTLGQGPEFLTYFQNEAQLEKSRLLSDRFSAERPKGSFSTLEIQRTEQGDSAMYLCASSQDRANSEAFFGQGTRLTVV.

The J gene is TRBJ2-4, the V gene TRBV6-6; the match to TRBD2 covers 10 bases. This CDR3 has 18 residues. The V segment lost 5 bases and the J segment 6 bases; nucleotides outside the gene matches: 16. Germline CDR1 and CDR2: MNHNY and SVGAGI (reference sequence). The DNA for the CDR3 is TGTGCCAGCAGTCTCATTCTTAGCGGGGGGACCGGGGGAAACATTCAGTACTTC. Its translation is CASSLILSGGTGGNIQYF.

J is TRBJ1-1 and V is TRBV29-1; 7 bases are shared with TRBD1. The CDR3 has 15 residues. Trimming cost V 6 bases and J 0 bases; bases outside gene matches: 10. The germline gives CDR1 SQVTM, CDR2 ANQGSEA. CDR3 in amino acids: CSVERVGQVNTEAFF. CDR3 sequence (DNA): TGCAGCGTCGAAAGGGTCGGACAGGTGAACACTGAAGCTTTCTTT.

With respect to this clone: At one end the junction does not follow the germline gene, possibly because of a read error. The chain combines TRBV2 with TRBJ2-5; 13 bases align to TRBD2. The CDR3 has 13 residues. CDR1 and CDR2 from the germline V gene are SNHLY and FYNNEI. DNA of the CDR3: TGTGCCAGCACCATAAGTCACGGGACTAGCGGGGACTTC. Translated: CASTISHGTSGDF.

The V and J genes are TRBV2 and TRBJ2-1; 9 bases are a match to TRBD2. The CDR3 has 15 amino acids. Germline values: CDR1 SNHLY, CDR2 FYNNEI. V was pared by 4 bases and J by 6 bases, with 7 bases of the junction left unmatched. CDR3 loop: CASSGGGAPLNEQFF. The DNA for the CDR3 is TGTGCCAGCAGTGGCGGGGGGGCCCCCCTCAATGAGCAGTTCTTC.

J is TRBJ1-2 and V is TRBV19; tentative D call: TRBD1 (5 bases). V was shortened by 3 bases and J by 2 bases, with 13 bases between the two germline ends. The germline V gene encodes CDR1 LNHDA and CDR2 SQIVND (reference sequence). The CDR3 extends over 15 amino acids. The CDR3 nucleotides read TGTGCCAGTAGTATTAGCAGGGATTGGAACTATGGCTACACCTTC. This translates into CASSISRDWNYGYTF.

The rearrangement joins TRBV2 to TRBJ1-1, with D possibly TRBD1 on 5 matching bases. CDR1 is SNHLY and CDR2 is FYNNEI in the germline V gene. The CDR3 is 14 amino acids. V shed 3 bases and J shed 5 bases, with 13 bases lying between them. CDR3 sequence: CASSDQGAGTEAFF. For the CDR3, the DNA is TGTGCCAGCAGTGACCAAGGGGCGGGGACTGAAGCTTTCTTT.

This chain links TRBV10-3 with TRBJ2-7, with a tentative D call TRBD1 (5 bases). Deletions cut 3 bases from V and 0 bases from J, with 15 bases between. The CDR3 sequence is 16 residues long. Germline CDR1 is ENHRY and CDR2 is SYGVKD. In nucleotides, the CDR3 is TGTGCCATCAGTGACTTCGACAGCTCTAACTCCTACGAGCAGTACTTC. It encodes CAISDFDSSNSYEQYF.

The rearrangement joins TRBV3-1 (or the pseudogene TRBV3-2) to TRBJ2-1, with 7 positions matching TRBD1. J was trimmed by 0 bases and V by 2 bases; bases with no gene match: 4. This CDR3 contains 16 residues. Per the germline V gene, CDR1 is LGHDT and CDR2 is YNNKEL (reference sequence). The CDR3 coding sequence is TGTGCCAGCAGCCAACCGGGACAGAGCTCCTACAATGAGCAGTTCTTC. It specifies CASSQPGQSSYNEQFF.

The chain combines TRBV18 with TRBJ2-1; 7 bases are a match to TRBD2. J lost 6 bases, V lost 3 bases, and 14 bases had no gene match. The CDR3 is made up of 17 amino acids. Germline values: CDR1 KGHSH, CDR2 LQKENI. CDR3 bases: TGTGCCAGCTCACCCCGGACTAGGCTATCCGGTGGCAATGAGCAGTTCTTC. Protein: CASSPRTRLSGGNEQFF.

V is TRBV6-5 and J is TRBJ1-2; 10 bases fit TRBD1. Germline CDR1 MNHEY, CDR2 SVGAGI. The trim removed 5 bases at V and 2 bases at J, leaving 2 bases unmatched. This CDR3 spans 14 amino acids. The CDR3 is CASSRTGGNYGYTF. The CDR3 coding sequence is TGTGCCAGCAGTCGGACAGGGGGGAACTATGGCTACACCTTC.

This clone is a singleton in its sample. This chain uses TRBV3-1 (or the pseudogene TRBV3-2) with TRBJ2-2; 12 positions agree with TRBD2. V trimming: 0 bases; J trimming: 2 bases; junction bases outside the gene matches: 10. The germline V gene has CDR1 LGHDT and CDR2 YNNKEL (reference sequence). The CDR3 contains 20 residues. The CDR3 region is CASSQDFLGLAGLNTGELFF. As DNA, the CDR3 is TGTGCCAGCAGCCAAGATTTCCTCGGACTAGCGGGGCTCAACACCGGGGAGCTGTTTTTT.

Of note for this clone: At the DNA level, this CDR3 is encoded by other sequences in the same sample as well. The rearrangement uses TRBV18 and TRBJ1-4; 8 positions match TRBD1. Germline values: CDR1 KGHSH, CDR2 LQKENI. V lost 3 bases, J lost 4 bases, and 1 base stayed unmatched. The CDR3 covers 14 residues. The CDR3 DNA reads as TGTGCCAGCTCACCGGGACAGGATAATGAAAAACTGTTTTTT. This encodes CASSPGQDNEKLFF.

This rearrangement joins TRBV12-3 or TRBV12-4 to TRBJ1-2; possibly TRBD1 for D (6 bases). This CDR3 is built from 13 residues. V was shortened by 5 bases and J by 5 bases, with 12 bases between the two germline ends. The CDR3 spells CASSHDRQYGYTF. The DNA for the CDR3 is TGTGCCAGCAGTCATGACAGGCAGTATGGCTACACCTTC.

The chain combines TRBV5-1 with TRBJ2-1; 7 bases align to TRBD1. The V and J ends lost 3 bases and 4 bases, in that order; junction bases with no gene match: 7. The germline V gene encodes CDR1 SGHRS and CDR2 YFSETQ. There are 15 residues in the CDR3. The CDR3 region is CASSSDRASYNEQFF. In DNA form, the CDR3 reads TGCGCCAGCAGCTCCGACAGGGCGTCGTACAATGAGCAGTTCTTC.

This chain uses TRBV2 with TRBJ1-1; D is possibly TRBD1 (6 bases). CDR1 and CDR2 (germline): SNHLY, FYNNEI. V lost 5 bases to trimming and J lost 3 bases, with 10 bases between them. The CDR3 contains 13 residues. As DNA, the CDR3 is TGTGCCAGCAGTAATACAGGGTACACTGAAGCTTTCTTT. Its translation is CASSNTGYTEAFF.

Here the CDR3 DNA reads TGTGCCAGCAGCTCCCAGGGTCACACTGAAGCTTTCTTT. Amino acids: CASSSQGHTEAFF. The chain employs TRBV7-9 and TRBJ1-1; D is perhaps TRBD1 (5 bases). Trimming took off 4 bases at V and 3 bases at J, with 9 bases between the two ends. The CDR3 runs 13 residues. Germline CDR1 is SEHNR and CDR2 is FQNEAQ (reference sequence).

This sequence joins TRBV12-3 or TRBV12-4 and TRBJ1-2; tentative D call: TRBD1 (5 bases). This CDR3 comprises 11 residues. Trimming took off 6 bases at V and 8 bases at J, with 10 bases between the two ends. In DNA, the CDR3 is TGTGCCAGCAGCGCAGGGAGGGGCTACACCTTC. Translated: CASSAGRGYTF.

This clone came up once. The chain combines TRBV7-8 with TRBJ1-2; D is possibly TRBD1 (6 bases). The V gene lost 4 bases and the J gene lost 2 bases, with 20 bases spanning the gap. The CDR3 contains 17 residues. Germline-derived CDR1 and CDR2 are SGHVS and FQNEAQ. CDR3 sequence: CASSSRQAAQFNYGYTF. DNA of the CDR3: TGTGCCAGCAGCTCGAGACAGGCCGCACAATTCAACTATGGCTACACCTTC.